Listed below are T cell receptor beta chains from one sample, sequenced in a study of CD8+ T cells in alopecia areata. The protocol was immunoSEQ multiplex PCR, while the TCRdb copy is restricted to in-frame clones and leaves out a portion. This sample yields about 150,000 clones, of which roughly 53% are seen a single time; roughly 6.5% belongs to the top ten. The sample in question was CD4+ T cells sorted from blood, obtained at week 0. The receptors originated from a human donor with alopecia areata. The conserved cysteine and the conserved F or W are not part of the CDR3 here.

J: TRBJ1-5
V: TRBV11-2
CDR3: ASSFAGPGSNQPQH

J: TRBJ1-1
V: TRBV13
CDR3: ASSLMGKEAF

J: TRBJ2-7
V: TRBV5-6
CDR3: ASSFMGVAYEQY

J: TRBJ1-6
V: TRBV5-1
CDR3: ASSPQGLINSPLH

J: TRBJ2-7
V: TRBV7-2
CDR3: ASSLNWGDPLYEQY

J: TRBJ1-1
V: TRBV18
CDR3: ASSEGMNTEAF

J: TRBJ1-1
V: TRBV14
CDR3: ASSQLQGAYQPAF

J: TRBJ2-3
V: TRBV19
CDR3: ASAEWDTQY

J: TRBJ2-5
V: TRBV10-3
CDR3: AISESGGLGETQY

J: TRBJ1-1
V: TRBV9
CDR3: ASCKGFEDTEAF

J: TRBJ1-3
V: TRBV29-1
CDR3: SVAPTGGSGNTIY

J: TRBJ1-1
V: TRBV7-9
CDR3: ASSLWQNTEAF

J: TRBJ1-1
V: TRBV29-1
CDR3: SVKTALEAF

J: TRBJ1-2
V: TRBV5-4
CDR3: ASSLAAENYGYT

J: TRBJ2-7
V: TRBV2
CDR3: ASTERTNSYEQY

J: TRBJ2-3
V: TRBV5-7
CDR3: ASSSPGLTADTQY

J: TRBJ1-2
V: TRBV30
CDR3: AWSPGTVYGYT

J: TRBJ2-2
V: TRBV4-2
CDR3: ASSQDRTGELF

J: TRBJ1-1
V: TRBV7-9
CDR3: ASSLIGNTEAF

J: TRBJ1-2
V: TRBV29-1
CDR3: SVEGGGRGGYT

J: TRBJ1-1
V: TRBV5-6
CDR3: ASSLGGTLSPEAF

J: TRBJ1-2
V: TRBV4-1
CDR3: ASSQTGQNNYGYT

J: TRBJ2-6
V: TRBV29-1
CDR3: SALLGVGANVLT

J: TRBJ2-4
V: TRBV2
CDR3: ASVGSPTGVDIQY

J: TRBJ1-1
V: TRBV29-1
CDR3: SVEGQGQIEAF

J: TRBJ1-1
V: TRBV30
CDR3: AWSSGQTLNTEAF

J: TRBJ1-1
V: TRBV20-1
CDR3: SAIMNTEAF

J: TRBJ2-5
V: TRBV30
CDR3: AWSASYQETQY

J: TRBJ1-1
V: TRBV30
CDR3: AWKEQLRTEAF

J: TRBJ2-7
V: TRBV7-2
CDR3: ASTRGPYEQY

J: TRBJ2-7
V: TRBV29-1
CDR3: SVALLDRGLTYEQY

J: TRBJ1-1
V: TRBV5-1
CDR3: ASSLDVGEAF

J: TRBJ2-2
V: TRBV7-2
CDR3: ASSFGGINTGELF

J: TRBJ2-7
V: TRBV30
CDR3: AWARQGGVNEQY

J: TRBJ2-4
V: TRBV7-2
CDR3: ASSSLAGAKNIQY

J: TRBJ2-1
V: TRBV29-1
CDR3: SVVSVLGGPQF

J: TRBJ1-5
V: TRBV6-5
CDR3: ASSRTTGPQPQH

J: TRBJ2-1
V: TRBV10-3
CDR3: AIQTGIRDSRNEQF

J: TRBJ2-3
V: TRBV2
CDR3: ASSESTDTQY

J: TRBJ1-2
V: TRBV19
CDR3: ASRGHTFNYGYT

J: TRBJ1-1
V: TRBV4-1
CDR3: ASSQEPGGWGEAF

J: TRBJ2-2
V: TRBV7-9
CDR3: ASSLGTSMVGELF